This passage covers 30 T cell receptor beta chains from one sample sequenced in a study of relationships among human T cell subsets. TCR alpha and beta CDR3s were amplified from mRNA by semiquantitative ARM-PCR. Exponential amplification used communal superprimers after tagged nested gene-specific primers in ARM-PCR. TCRdb re-called the multiplex PCR reads with MiXCR, one entry per CDR3 protein. Here the sample spans some 7,000 distinct CDR3 sequences, around 64% being singletons. Pooled CD4+ and CD8+ T cells were bead-selected with anti-CD45RA to get naive and transitional cells. The sequenced material came from naive and transitional (CD45RA+) T cells sorted from blood. The source is a man in his forties or fifties in good health.

This clonotype is medium-sized within its sample. The chain joins TRBV3-1 to TRBJ2-3, with 8 bases identical to TRBD2. The trim removed 1 base at V and 9 bases at J, leaving 15 bases unmatched. CDR1 is LGHDT and CDR2 is YNNKEL in the germline V gene (reference sequence). CDR3 length: 17 amino acids. The CDR3 region is CASSQAGEEAGENTQYF. The CDR3 DNA follows: TGTGCCAGCAGCCAAGCGGGGGAGGAAGCGGGAGAAAACACGCAGTATTTT.

With regard to this clonotype: At one boundary the junction diverges from the germline segment, which might be a read error. The chain combines TRBV29-1 with TRBJ2-1; D gene ambiguous. Germline V gives CDR1 SQVTM, CDR2 ANQGSEA. This CDR3 comprises 11 residues. The CDR3 region is CSGESYNEQFF. The DNA of the CDR3 is TGCAGCGGTGAATCCTACAATGAGCAGTTCTTC.

The genes are TRBV5-1 and TRBJ2-3; D may be TRBD2 (6 bases). V was trimmed by 7 bases and J by 2 bases, leaving 14 bases between them. The germline V gene encodes CDR1 SGHRS and CDR2 YFSETQ. The CDR3 loop spans 14 amino acids. DNA of the CDR3: TGCGCCAGCTGTTCTAGCGACCCCACAGATACGCAGTATTTT. Amino acid sequence: CASCSSDPTDTQYF.

The chain couples TRBV10-3 to TRBJ1-5, with TRBD1 matching over 10 bases. Germline-derived CDR1 and CDR2 are ENHRY and SYGVKD. The V segment lost 10 bases and the J segment 2 bases; nucleotides outside the gene matches: 2. The CDR3 contains 13 residues. This CDR3 reads CATGTGGNQPQHF. The CDR3 nucleotides read TGTGCCACCGGGACAGGGGGCAATCAGCCCCAGCATTTT.

The chain links TRBV11-1 to TRBJ2-5, with D perhaps matching TRBD2 (6 bases). The CDR3 contains 15 residues. Trimming stripped 2 bases from V and 4 bases from J, with 14 bases between. CDR1 is SGHAT and CDR2 is FQDESV in the germline V gene (reference sequence). The CDR3 nucleotides are TGTGCCAGCAGCTTATGGAGCGGGCAAAGAGAGACCCAGTACTTC. This encodes CASSLWSGQRETQYF.

This chain uses TRBV7-6 with TRBJ2-3, with 10 bases that match TRBD1. The junction had 2 bases not matched to a gene; V was cut back by 5 bases and J by 3 bases. Germline V CDR1 and CDR2: SGHVS, FNYEAQ. The CDR3 is 14 residues long. The CDR3 reads CASSPGQGTDTQYF. The CDR3 DNA reads as TGTGCCAGCAGCCCGGGACAGGGGACAGATACGCAGTATTTT. The whole variable domain, filled in from reference TRBV7-6 and TRBJ2-3, reads GAGVSQSPRYKVTKRGQDVALRCDPISGHVSLYWYRQALGQGPEFLTYFNYEAQQDKSGLPNDRFSAERPEGSISTLTIQRTEQRDSAMYRCASSPGQGTDTQYFGPGTRLTVL.

This clonotype occurred a few times. V gene TRBV10-3 combines with J gene TRBJ1-5; no reliable D call. Trimming removed 9 bases at V and 4 bases at J, with 7 bases between. This CDR3 has 11 amino acids. The germline V gene encodes CDR1 ENHRY and CDR2 SYGVKD. This chain's CDR3 is CAINPNQPQHF. CDR3 in DNA: TGTGCCATTAACCCGAATCAGCCCCAGCATTTT.

By proportion, this clonotype is medium-sized (0.01 to 0.1%). The chain employs TRBV11-3 and TRBJ2-1; no clear D gene. The CDR3 length is 14 residues. Germline V gives CDR1 SGHNT, CDR2 YENEEA. V gave up 0 bases and J gave up 5 bases, with 8 bases separating them. CDR3 protein: CASSLDVRHNEQFF. In nucleotides, the CDR3 is TGTGCCAGCAGCTTAGATGTAAGACACAATGAGCAGTTCTTC.

The chain links TRBV20-1 to TRBJ1-3; tentatively, D is TRBD1 (5 bases). Per germline, CDR1 DFQATT and CDR2 SNEGSKA (reference sequence). This CDR3 contains 15 residues. V was pared by 0 bases and J by 2 bases, with 11 bases between. CDR3 amino acids: CSARDGQGTGNTIYF. In DNA form, the CDR3 reads TGCAGTGCTAGAGATGGGCAGGGAACTGGAAACACCATATATTTT.

The V gene is TRBV24-1, the J gene TRBJ2-1; D gene unclear. V lost 4 bases and J 4 bases, leaving 7 bases between the germline ends. CDR3 length: 13 residues. CDR1 and CDR2 from the germline V gene are KGHDR and SFDVKD. The CDR3 DNA is TGTGCCACCAGTGACCCCTCGTACAATGAGCAGTTCTTC. As protein: CATSDPSYNEQFF.

The V call is TRBV18, the J call TRBJ2-7; D remains ambiguous. This CDR3 has 14 amino acids. V gave up 2 bases and J gave up 1 base, with 9 bases separating them. Germline V lookup: CDR1 KGHSH, CDR2 LQKENI. The CDR3 DNA follows: TGTGCCAGCTCACCATACCCCAGTTCCTACGAGCAGTACTTC. It is translated as CASSPYPSSYEQYF.

The chain is built from TRBV20-1 and TRBJ2-1; 14 bases align to TRBD2. V was clipped by 4 bases and J by 16 bases; unmatched bases: 9. The CDR3 sequence is 13 residues long. Per the germline V gene, CDR1 is DFQATT and CDR2 is SNEGSKA (reference sequence). Here the CDR3 DNA reads TGCAGTGCTAACCCGACTAGCGGGAGGGTGCAATTCTTC. Amino acids: CSANPTSGRVQFF.

This clonotype showed up just a few times. The chain is built from TRBV28 and TRBJ1-2; TRBD1 is a possible D gene (5 bases). CDR3 length: 15 residues. CDR1 is MDHEN, CDR2 SYDVKM, per germline. The V gene lost 3 bases and the J gene lost 8 bases, with 19 bases spanning the gap. CDR3 sequence reads: CASSFWGSPDIGYTF. The CDR3 DNA is TGTGCCAGCAGTTTTTGGGGCAGTCCAGATATCGGCTACACCTTC.

This chain joins TRBV4-1 and TRBJ1-1; TRBD1 agrees at 8 bases. The CDR3 runs to 15 residues. V shed 2 bases and J 3 bases; nucleotides not matched to a gene: 5. In germline, CDR1 is MGHRA, CDR2 YSYEKL. This CDR3 is CASSQQGAGHTEAFF. In DNA, the CDR3 is TGCGCCAGCAGCCAACAGGGGGCAGGTCACACTGAAGCTTTCTTT.

The table lists this clonotype with a few counts. The V gene is TRBV11-2, the J gene TRBJ1-4; D is ambiguous. Trimming stripped 5 bases from V and 5 bases from J, with 12 bases between. CDR1 is SGHAT and CDR2 is FQNNGV in the germline V gene. The CDR3 is made up of 14 amino acids. This CDR3 reads CASSPRTLNEKLFF. The DNA for the CDR3 is TGTGCCAGCAGCCCCAGGACGTTAAATGAAAAACTGTTTTTT.

There are a few counts of this clonotype. V gene TRBV11-2 combines with J gene TRBJ2-7; D is tentatively TRBD1 or TRBD2 (5 bases each). The germline V gene has CDR1 SGHAT and CDR2 FQNNGV. The CDR3 extends over 12 amino acids. Between the trimmed V and J ends, which lost 5 bases and 7 bases, there was a span of 12 bases. CDR3 loop: CASSRGTSEQYF. The CDR3 coding sequence is TGTGCCAGCAGCCGAGGGACGAGTGAGCAGTACTTC.

This clonotype was picked up a small number of times. The rearrangement links TRBV5-1 to TRBJ1-6, with 8 bases lining up with TRBD1. Germline CDR1 SGHRS, CDR2 YFSETQ. Trimming removed 0 bases from V and 9 bases from J; junction bases left unmatched: 5. This CDR3 has 15 residues. The CDR3 DNA reads TGCGCCAGCAGCTTGGCCGGGACAGGTCGTTCACCCCTCCACTTT. It encodes CASSLAGTGRSPLHF.

CDR3 nucleotide sequence: TGTGCCAGCCTTTGGAACAATTACGAGCAGTACTTC. This codes for CASLWNNYEQYF. The genes are TRBV2 and TRBJ2-7; D is unclear. The V end was cut by 8 bases, the J end by 4 bases, with 12 bases between. Germline V lookup: CDR1 SNHLY, CDR2 FYNNEI. The CDR3 sequence is 12 residues long.

V is TRBV4-1 and J is TRBJ2-7; 8 bases are a match to TRBD1. The CDR3 length is 16 residues. The V and J ends lost 4 bases and 0 bases, in that order; junction bases with no gene match: 8. Germline CDR1 and CDR2: MGHRA and YSYEKL. For the CDR3, the DNA is TGCGCCAGCAGCCTAGTCGGGACAGGCAACTCCTACGAGCAGTACTTC. Translated, it gives CASSLVGTGNSYEQYF.

The count of this clonotype is one. The gene calls are TRBV11-2 and TRBJ1-1; D unclear. The V end was cut by 0 bases, the J end by 1 base, with 12 bases between. CDR1 and CDR2 (germline): SGHAT, FQNNGV. The CDR3 has 16 amino acids. CDR3 sequence (DNA): TGTGCCAGCAGCTTAGAAAAGGGATCGGCGAACACTGAAGCTTTCTTT. It translates to CASSLEKGSANTEAFF.

V is TRBV6-6 and J is TRBJ2-1; 7 bases agree with TRBD1. This CDR3 is built from 19 residues. Germline V CDR1 and CDR2: MNHNY, SVGAGI (reference sequence). V shed 0 bases and J 2 bases; nucleotides not matched to a gene: 13. The CDR3 region is CASSYSNPSRDSPYNEQFF. The CDR3 coding sequence is TGTGCCAGCAGTTACTCTAATCCTTCCCGGGACAGCCCCTACAATGAGCAGTTCTTC.

The J gene is TRBJ2-2, the V gene TRBV24-1; D not certain. The CDR3 consists of 12 residues. CDR1 and CDR2 from the germline V gene are KGHDR and SFDVKD. Trimming took off 9 bases at V and 4 bases at J, with 8 bases between the two ends. CDR3 residues: CATDGPTGELFF. The CDR3 region has the DNA TGTGCCACCGACGGACCCACCGGGGAGCTGTTTTTT.

The V gene is TRBV6-4, the J gene TRBJ1-4, with D unresolved. Germline CDR1 and CDR2: MRHNA and SNTAGT. V was trimmed by 7 bases and J by 8 bases, leaving 26 bases between them. The CDR3 runs 17 residues. CDR3 sequence reads: CASTQRAQATHREKLFF. The CDR3 nucleotides are TGTGCCAGCACACAGCGGGCCCAAGCCACCCATCGGGAAAAACTGTTTTTT.

The chain couples TRBV14 to TRBJ2-5; possible D gene TRBD2, 5 bases. CDR1 is SGHDN and CDR2 is FVKESK in the germline V gene. The CDR3 is made up of 13 amino acids. Trimming removed 1 base at V and 7 bases at J, with 10 bases between. CDR3 nucleotide sequence: TGTGCCAGCAGCCAAGGGACTTATGGGACCCAGTACTTC. It encodes CASSQGTYGTQYF. Full variable domain (outside the CDR3, taken from reference TRBV14 and TRBJ2-5): EAGVTQFPSHSVIEKGQTVTLRCDPISGHDNLYWYRRVMGKEIKFLLHFVKESKQDESGMPNNRFLAERTGGTYSTLKVQPAELEDSGVYFCASSQGTYGTQYFGPGTRLLVL.

The chain is built from TRBV28 and TRBJ2-3; D gene unclear. CDR1 is MDHEN and CDR2 is SYDVKM in the germline V gene. This CDR3 has 12 residues. V was trimmed by 7 bases and J by 3 bases, leaving 8 bases between them. The CDR3 loop reads CASKVRTDTQYF. The CDR3 DNA is TGTGCCAGCAAGGTGCGGACAGATACGCAGTATTTT.

The V call is TRBV11-2, the J call TRBJ2-7, with unresolved D. Germline V gene data show CDR1 as SGHAT and CDR2 as FQNNGV. V was cut by 2 bases and J by 6 bases, with 5 bases left in between. This CDR3 has 11 amino acids. The CDR3 DNA follows: TGTGCCAGCAGCTTACAAACCGAGCAGTACTTC. Amino acid sequence: CASSLQTEQYF.

The chain employs TRBV11-2 and TRBJ2-3; D unclear. This CDR3 has 17 residues. Germline V gene lookup returns CDR1 SGHAT and CDR2 FQNNGV. V lost 5 bases, J lost 0 bases, and 18 bases lay in between. The CDR3 DNA is TGTGCCAGCAGCGGACGATACACCTTCTCAAGCACAGATACGCAGTATTTT. As protein: CASSGRYTFSSTDTQYF.

The V gene is TRBV19, the J gene TRBJ1-5; the match to TRBD1 covers 8 bases. Germline trimming cut 7 bases from V and 3 bases from J; bases unmatched to any gene: 11. The germline V gene encodes CDR1 LNHDA and CDR2 SQIVND (reference sequence). The CDR3 runs to 16 residues. The CDR3 protein is CASTEGTGIYNQPQHF. The CDR3 nucleotides read TGTGCCAGTACCGAAGGGACAGGCATCTACAATCAGCCCCAGCATTTT. Filled out from reference TRBV19 and TRBJ1-5, the complete variable domain reads DGGITQSPKYLFRKEGQNVTLSCEQNLNHDAMYWYRQDPGQGLRLIYYSQIVNDFQKGDIAEGYSVSREKKESFPLTVTSAQKNPTAFYLCASTEGTGIYNQPQHFGDGTRLSIL.

This clonotype was seen only once. The chain couples TRBV28 to TRBJ1-4; D is ambiguous. The V and J ends lost 5 bases and 5 bases respectively, with 15 bases between them. The germline CDR1 and CDR2 sequences are MDHEN and SYDVKM. The CDR3 is 15 residues long. This chain's CDR3 is CASSLREGTNEKLFF. As DNA, the CDR3 is TGTGCCAGCAGTCTTCGGGAGGGAACAAATGAAAAACTGTTTTTT. The variable domain in full, completed from reference TRBV28 and TRBJ1-4, reads DVKVTQSSRYLVKRTGEKVFLECVQDMDHENMFWYRQDPGLGLRLIYFSYDVKMKEKGDIPEGYSVSREKKERFSLILESASTNQTSMYLCASSLREGTNEKLFFGSGTQLSVL.

This clonotype was seen only once. The rearrangement uses TRBV4-1 and TRBJ2-7, with 8 bases aligning to TRBD1. After removal of 4 bases from V and 7 bases from J, the junction contained 12 bases not matched to a gene. The CDR3 has 15 residues. CDR1 MGHRA and CDR2 YSYEKL come from the germline V gene. CDR3 nucleotides: TGCGCCAGCAGCCGCGTCGACCAGGGGGCGGATGAGCAGTACTTC. Translation gives CASSRVDQGADEQYF.